Listed below are T cell receptor beta chains from one sample, sequenced in a study of OX40 agonist ivuxolimab in advanced cancers. Repertoires were generated with immunoSEQ multiplex PCR, while TCRdb's copy carries only in-frame clones and drops some. The data show roughly 48,000 clones, with approximately 90% seen just once and around a third held by the top ten. Sequencing was performed on CD4+ or CD8+ T cells sorted from blood, taken in a trial of the OX40 agonist ivuxolimab. These receptors were collected from an adult with an advanced solid tumor such as melanoma, head and neck, liver or kidney cancer. The CDR3 runs from the conserved cysteine through the conserved F or W. The order of the fields is CDR3 protein, CDR3 DNA, J gene, D gene, V gene, clone size. D genes are given only for firm matches. The listing skips clone size in some rows; elsewhere it reads once, few, many or a size class.

CASSTRGSGTEAFF	TGTGCCAGCAGCACCAGGGGTTCGGGCACTGAAGCTTTCTTT	TRBJ1-1	-	TRBV11-2	-
CASSLHNSNQPQHF	TGTGCCAGCAGCTTGCACAATAGCAATCAGCCCCAGCATTTT	TRBJ1-5	-	TRBV5-6	-
CASSYSEGADEQYF	TGTGCCAGCAGTTACTCGGAGGGGGCTGACGAGCAGTACTTC	TRBJ2-7	-	TRBV6-6	-
CSVGGTSGKLNSYEQYF	TGCAGCGTTGGAGGGACTAGCGGGAAATTAAACTCCTACGAGCAGTACTTC	TRBJ2-7	TRBD2	TRBV29-1	-
CASSIFGSAVAGELFF	TGTGCCAGTAGTATTTTCGGCAGTGCGGTTGCCGGGGAGCTGTTTTTT	TRBJ2-2	-	TRBV19	-
CASSYSLEHEAFF	TGTGCCAGCAGTTACTCTCTTGAACATGAAGCTTTCTTT	TRBJ1-1	-	TRBV6-4	few
CASAGLEAFF	TGTGCCAGCGCCGGACTTGAAGCTTTCTTT	TRBJ1-1	-	TRBV2	-
CASRPVGSAYNEQFF	TGTGCCAGCAGGCCTGTGGGTAGCGCCTACAATGAGCAGTTCTTC	TRBJ2-1	-	TRBV11-2	-
CASRLPPDGYGYTF	TGTGCCAGCAGGCTGCCCCCAGATGGGTATGGCTACACCTTC	TRBJ1-2	-	TRBV2	-
CASGLGAGNYEQYF	TGTGCCAGCGGGCTGGGGGCGGGAAACTACGAGCAGTACTTC	TRBJ2-7	-	TRBV27	-
CASSFAGTGAYEQYF	TGTGCCAGCAGTTTCGCCGGGACAGGGGCCTACGAGCAGTACTTC	TRBJ2-7	TRBD1	TRBV11-2	-
CASSLGGTGGAGELFF	TGTGCCAGCAGCTTAGGAGGGACAGGGGGGGCCGGGGAGCTGTTTTTT	TRBJ2-2	TRBD1	TRBV7-9	-
CASSDPGTIYGYTF	TGTGCCAGCAGTGACCCAGGGACTATCTATGGCTACACCTTC	TRBJ1-2	-	TRBV2	-
CASSFRTGLGEAFF	TGTGCCAGCAGCTTTAGAACAGGGTTAGGTGAAGCTTTCTTT	TRBJ1-1	-	TRBV11-2	-
CASDRSGRGRPANYGYTF	TGTGCCAGCGATCGATCCGGACGGGGGCGGCCTGCTAACTATGGCTACACCTTC	TRBJ1-2	-	TRBV28	-
CASSHGTAFYGHTF	TGTGCCAGCAGCCACGGGACGGCATTCTATGGCCACACCTTC	TRBJ1-2	-	TRBV11-2	-
CASSQTSGRTDTQYF	TGTGCCAGCAGCCAAACAAGCGGGCGCACAGATACGCAGTATTTT	TRBJ2-3	-	TRBV7-6	-
CASSIDSLDRPQHF	TGTGCCAGTAGTATAGATTCCTTAGATCGGCCCCAGCATTTT	TRBJ1-5	-	TRBV19	-